The 18 T cell receptor beta chains presented below share a single source sample, sequenced in a study of shared clonotypes between healthy human individuals. The repertoire was sequenced with immunoSEQ multiplex PCR; TCRdb's copy has only in-frame clones and lacks some. The sample contains over 2 million clones, 85% to 95% of which appear only once. Material for sequencing was naive CD4+ T cells from PBMCs. Subset defined: CD45RA+ positively selected. The receptors stem from a man between 18 and 35 years old in good health. Some clones in this sample may be carry-over from other donors' samples.

The CDR3 DNA follows: TGTGCCAGTAGGTCGGGGGGTGCCCGGGTTTGGCAGCCCCAGCATTTT. Translating it yields CASRSGGARVWQPQHF. V is TRBV19 and J is TRBJ1-5; possible D gene TRBD1, 5 bases. Germline CDR1 LNHDA, CDR2 SQIVND (reference sequence). CDR3 size: 16 residues. V was trimmed by 6 bases and J by 7 bases, leaving 22 bases between them.

V usage is TRBV28 and J usage is TRBJ2-7; 8 nucleotides align to TRBD2. Germline lookup yields CDR1 MDHEN and CDR2 SYDVKM. There are 17 residues in the CDR3. V trimming: 7 bases; J trimming: 0 bases; junction bases outside the gene matches: 14. The CDR3: CASTVGTRTISSYEQYF. CDR3 nucleotides: TGTGCCAGCACCGTTGGGACTAGAACCATTAGCTCCTACGAGCAGTACTTC.

This chain connects TRBV29-1 to TRBJ2-1; D is undetermined. This CDR3 contains 14 residues. Trimming stripped 4 bases from V and 3 bases from J, with 13 bases between. From germline, CDR1 is SQVTM and CDR2 ANQGSEA. CDR3 sequence: CSVVGSDHYNEQFF. The CDR3 region has the DNA TGCAGCGTTGTAGGCAGCGACCACTACAATGAGCAGTTCTTC.

With regard to this clone: This same CDR3 is encoded by further DNA sequences in the sample. This chain uses TRBV7-3 with TRBJ2-2; D is unresolved. From germline, CDR1 is SGHTA and CDR2 FQGTGA. V lost 5 bases to trimming and J lost 0 bases, with 7 bases between them. CDR3 length equals 14 residues. CDR3 coding DNA: TGTGCCAGCAGCCTTCTAGCGAACACCGGGGAGCTGTTTTTT. It codes for CASSLLANTGELFF.

Remarks on this clone: Distinct nucleotide sequences in the sample also encode this CDR3. The chain combines TRBV7-2 with TRBJ2-5; the D is unclear. This CDR3 is built from 13 residues. Trimming shortened V by 5 bases and J by 0 bases, and 7 bases separated the two germline ends. CDR1 is SGHTA, CDR2 FQGNSA, per germline. The chain's CDR3 is CASSPVHQETQYF. The DNA for the CDR3 is TGTGCCAGCAGCCCCGTTCACCAAGAGACCCAGTACTTC.

The V and J genes are TRBV5-4 and TRBJ2-3; unclear D gene. The ends were cut back, 7 bases at V and 4 bases at J, with 16 bases in the middle. The CDR3 extends over 14 amino acids. Germline loops: CDR1 SGHNT, CDR2 YYREEE (reference sequence). The CDR3 DNA follows: TGTGCCAGCTCCGACGCTGTGGGCCCAGATACGCAGTATTTT. It encodes CASSDAVGPDTQYF.

The V call is TRBV7-2, the J call TRBJ2-7; 10 nucleotides agree with TRBD2. CDR1 is SGHTA, CDR2 FQGNSA, per germline. The CDR3 is 16 residues long. Losses at the gene ends were 4 bases for V and 5 bases for J; bases not matched to a gene: 11. CDR3 amino acids: CASSSEASGRANEQYF. The CDR3 coding sequence is TGTGCCAGCAGCTCGGAGGCGAGCGGGAGGGCGAACGAGCAGTACTTC.

V is TRBV19 and J is TRBJ2-7; the D gene is possibly TRBD1 (6 bases). Trimming stripped 3 bases from V and 7 bases from J, with 16 bases between. The germline V gene encodes CDR1 LNHDA and CDR2 SQIVND (reference sequence). This CDR3 region has 14 residues. DNA of the CDR3: TGTGCCAGTAGTATCGACAGGTGGGAGCGGGAGCAGTACTTC. This encodes CASSIDRWEREQYF.

This sequence joins TRBV19 and TRBJ1-5, with a tentative D call TRBD1 (6 bases). CDR1 is LNHDA and CDR2 is SQIVND in the germline V gene (reference sequence). Trimming pared 3 bases from V and 0 bases from J, leaving 12 bases between. CDR3 length equals 16 residues. CDR3 loop: CASSMAGHVSNQPQHF. The CDR3 nucleotides are TGTGCCAGTAGTATGGCGGGACATGTTAGCAATCAGCCCCAGCATTTT.

The chain is built from TRBV10-3 and TRBJ2-7; D not resolved. The CDR3 has 14 residues. Germline V gene data show CDR1 as ENHRY and CDR2 as SYGVKD. V lost 2 bases and J lost 6, with 14 bases in between. The DNA of the CDR3 is TGTGCCATCAGTGAGGTGGTTTTAGTAGGCGAGCAGTACTTC. Translation: CAISEVVLVGEQYF.

The J gene is TRBJ2-2, the V gene TRBV7-9, with TRBD2 matching over 10 bases. The CDR3 runs 17 residues. V lost 0 bases and J lost 4; bases outside the gene matches: 5. CDR1 and CDR2 (germline): SEHNR, FQNEAQ (reference sequence). CDR3 amino acids: CASSLALAGVSTGELFF. CDR3 DNA sequence: TGTGCCAGCAGCTTAGCCCTAGCGGGAGTATCCACCGGGGAGCTGTTTTTT. The whole variable domain, remainder taken from reference TRBV7-9 and TRBJ2-2, is DTGVSQNPRHKITKRGQNVTFRCDPISEHNRLYWYRQTLGQGPEFLTYFQNEAQLEKSRLLSDRFSAERPKGSFSTLEIQRTEQGDSAMYLCASSLALAGVSTGELFFGEGSRLTVL.

The chain uses TRBV6-5 and TRBJ2-1, with D unresolved. The germline V gene encodes CDR1 MNHEY and CDR2 SVGAGI. Trimming removed 7 bases at V and 1 base at J, with 8 bases between. CDR3 size: 13 residues. The CDR3 loop is CASKHPSYNEQFF. The CDR3 DNA reads as TGTGCCAGCAAACACCCATCCTACAATGAGCAGTTCTTC.

In DNA form, the CDR3 reads TGTGCCAGCAGCGTCTCCCATGCGGCAGATACGCAGTATTTT. It encodes CASSVSHAADTQYF. This chain connects TRBV9 to TRBJ2-3; D not certain. Germline values: CDR1 SGDLS, CDR2 YYNGEE. V was pared by 2 bases and J by 4 bases, with 11 bases between. This CDR3 comprises 14 residues.

The rearrangement uses TRBV28 and TRBJ2-2, with 9 bases identical to TRBD1. CDR3 length: 13 amino acids. With 7 bases clipped from V and 6 bases from J, the junction kept 3 bases outside the gene matches. Germline CDR1 is MDHEN and CDR2 is SYDVKM. The CDR3: CASTRTGAGELFF. As DNA, the CDR3 is TGTGCCAGCACCCGGACAGGGGCCGGGGAGCTGTTTTTT.

The chain joins TRBV11-2 to TRBJ2-7; D is undetermined. The germline V and J ends were trimmed by 5 bases and 1 base, with 15 bases remaining between them. The germline V gene encodes CDR1 SGHAT and CDR2 FQNNGV. The CDR3 runs 15 residues. The DNA of the CDR3 is TGTGCCAGCAGCCCGATCCGGACGGATTCCTACGAGCAGTACTTC. This translates into CASSPIRTDSYEQYF.

The table lists this clone with a few counts. The gene calls are TRBV28 and TRBJ1-4, with unresolved D. This CDR3 is built from 12 residues. The V end was cut by 6 bases, the J end by 7 bases, with 9 bases between. Per germline, CDR1 MDHEN and CDR2 SYDVKM. CDR3 DNA sequence: TGTGCCAGCAGCTCCTCGTCTGAAAAACTGTTTTTT. Residues: CASSSSSEKLFF.

This chain joins TRBV5-1 and TRBJ2-5; 10 nucleotides align to TRBD1. Germline CDR1 SGHRS, CDR2 YFSETQ. Trimming removed 2 bases from V and 2 bases from J; junction bases left unmatched: 15. This CDR3 has 19 residues. In DNA, the CDR3 is TGCGCCAGCAGCTTCGCGGGACAGGGGAGGATGCGGTATCAAGAGACCCAGTACTTC. Amino acids: CASSFAGQGRMRYQETQYF.

Of note for this clone: Other DNA sequences in the same sample also yield this CDR3. V and J are TRBV28 and TRBJ1-3, with 7 positions matching TRBD1. Trimming took 6 bases from V and 5 from J; bases not matched to a gene: 7. Germline loops: CDR1 MDHEN, CDR2 SYDVKM. The CDR3 spans 14 residues. The CDR3 spells CASSLDRVRNTIYF. In DNA, the CDR3 is TGTGCCAGCAGCTTAGACAGGGTCAGAAACACCATATATTTT.